Listed here are 6 T cell receptor beta chains from one sample, sequenced in a study of T cell responses to AZD1222 COVID-19 vaccine (TCRdb year 2021). Library prep was done by the immunoSEQ multiplex PCR assay. TCRdb took over this immuneACCESS table, retaining in-frame rearrangements with V and J assigned. Such tables are incomplete; in checked studies, under half of the missing clones stem from an unresolved V gene, and the remainder is unexplained. This sample gives about 120,000 clones in total; about 88% of them show up just once. 2% to 3% of the sample belongs to the ten largest clones. This specimen's time point label, per the study, means: baseline before first vaccination. The sequences come from peripheral blood, collected on day 0 of AZD1222 vaccination. The receptors here all came from an adult in good health.

The chain has TRBV7-2 and TRBJ2-5; 12 bases match TRBD2. CDR3 length: 17 residues. The V and J ends lost 1 base and 1 base, in that order; junction bases with no gene match: 4. Germline assignment: CDR1 SGHTA and CDR2 FQGNSA. CDR3 nucleotide sequence: TGTGCCAGCAGCTTAGAGACTAGCGGGGGAATCCAAGAGACCCAGTACTTC. Translating gives CASSLETSGGIQETQYF.

The V and J genes are TRBV7-2 and TRBJ1-3; D gene unclear. The length of the CDR3 is 13 residues. Germline CDR1 reads SGHTA; CDR2 reads FQGNSA. Trimming left V 8 bases short and J 0 bases short, with 8 bases between. Here the CDR3 DNA reads TGTGCCAGCGCCTGGGGCTCTGGAAACACCATATATTTT. This gives the protein CASAWGSGNTIYF.

The genes are TRBV4-1 and TRBJ1-1; D is unresolved. Germline CDR1 MGHRA, CDR2 YSYEKL. The CDR3 is made up of 14 amino acids. V lost 4 bases to trimming and J lost 0 bases, with 9 bases between them. Here the CDR3 reads CASSLGNLNTEAFF. Written as DNA, the CDR3 is TGCGCCAGCAGCCTCGGAAACTTGAACACTGAAGCTTTCTTT.

The chain links TRBV28 to TRBJ1-4; no definite D call. Between the trimmed V and J ends, which lost 4 bases and 8 bases, there was a span of 8 bases. CDR1 is MDHEN and CDR2 is SYDVKM in the germline V gene. The CDR3 is 12 residues long. Written as DNA, the CDR3 is TGTGCCAGCAGTTCGGGCCCCGAAAAACTGTTTTTT. Translating gives CASSSGPEKLFF.

The chain employs TRBV9 and TRBJ2-7, with 9 bases that match TRBD2. Per the germline V gene, CDR1 is SGDLS and CDR2 is YYNGEE. The CDR3 consists of 17 residues. V lost 8 bases, J lost 2 bases, and 17 bases stayed unmatched. CDR3 sequence: CARRRSSGRGPTYEQYF. In DNA form, the CDR3 reads TGTGCCAGAAGGAGGAGTAGCGGGAGAGGCCCGACCTACGAGCAGTACTTC. The full variable domain, its missing parts supplied by reference TRBV9 and TRBJ2-7, is DSGVTQTPKHLITATGQRVTLRCSPRSGDLSVYWYQQSLDQGLQFLIQYYNGEERAKGNILERFSAQQFPDLHSELNLSSLELGDSALYFCARRRSSGRGPTYEQYFGPGTRLTVT.

The chain links TRBV12-3 or TRBV12-4 to TRBJ1-2, with 7 nucleotides matching TRBD1. This CDR3 has 12 residues. Unmatched junction bases numbered 12, after V lost 7 bases and J lost 13 bases. The CDR3 DNA follows: TGTGCCAGCACCCCAGGTAGGGGGCGCTCCACCTTC. Its translation is CASTPGRGRSTF.